One and the same sample provided the 19 T cell receptor beta chains below, sequenced in a study of identical twins. TCRdb re-called the 5' RACE reads with MiXCR, one entry per CDR3 protein. The sample lists approximately 500,000 distinct CDR3 sequences, roughly 24% seen once, with about 2.7% in the top ten. A further study also used this sample, focusing on T cells expressing NK-cell markers.

The source material was CD4+ T cells sorted from blood. The receptors here all came from a woman aged 18-29 years in good health.

The chain uses TRBV14 and TRBJ2-5; 10 positions agree with TRBD1. The CDR3 spans 18 residues. The V segment lost 5 bases and the J segment 4 bases; nucleotides outside the gene matches: 16. Germline V gives CDR1 SGHDN, CDR2 FVKESK. CDR3 sequence (DNA): TGTGCCAGCAGCTCCTACCGCCACGGGACAGGGGCTAGAGAGACCCAGTACTTC. Amino acids: CASSSYRHGTGARETQYF.

The genes are TRBV27 and TRBJ1-2; 8 bases line up with TRBD1. With V trimmed by 5 bases and J by 8 bases, 7 bases remained unmatched. The CDR3 loop spans 13 amino acids. The V gene's germline CDR1 is MNHEY and CDR2 SMNVEV (reference sequence). The DNA of the CDR3 is TGTGCCAGCAGTAAGACAGGGGTGGAGGGCTACACCTTC. This translates into CASSKTGVEGYTF.

The chain couples TRBV20-1 to TRBJ2-2; 10 bases align to TRBD1. Germline lookup yields CDR1 DFQATT and CDR2 SNEGSKA (reference sequence). The CDR3 contains 13 residues. V lost 4 bases to trimming and J lost 15 bases; unmatched junction nucleotides: 11. The CDR3 protein is CSATARDRGKLFF. CDR3 DNA sequence: TGCAGTGCTACAGCCCGGGACAGGGGCAAGTTGTTTTTT.

The chain employs TRBV7-9 and TRBJ2-7; the match to TRBD2 covers 10 bases. With V trimmed by 5 bases and J by 7 bases, 11 bases remained unmatched. Per the germline V gene, CDR1 is SEHNR and CDR2 is FQNEAQ (reference sequence). The CDR3 loop spans 15 amino acids. This chain's CDR3 is CASSRPGTSAGEQYF. The CDR3 nucleotides are TGTGCCAGCAGCCGACCCGGGACTAGCGCGGGGGAGCAGTACTTC.

V and J are TRBV20-1 and TRBJ2-3, with 8 positions matching TRBD2. CDR3 length: 16 residues. CDR1 is DFQATT, CDR2 SNEGSKA, per germline (reference sequence). The trim removed 0 bases at V and 7 bases at J, leaving 12 bases unmatched. This CDR3 is CSARDVNGRAFNTQYF. As DNA, the CDR3 is TGCAGTGCTAGAGATGTAAACGGGAGGGCCTTCAATACGCAGTATTTT.

The chain is built from TRBV5-1 and TRBJ1-2, with 8 bases fitting TRBD1. With V trimmed by 4 bases and J by 4 bases, 9 bases remained unmatched. The germline CDR1 and CDR2 sequences are SGHRS and YFSETQ. This CDR3 has 15 residues. The CDR3 DNA is TGCGCCAGCAGCATTGGACAGGGACGGGGCTATGGCTACACCTTC. Its translation is CASSIGQGRGYGYTF.

This CDR3 is CASSPGGTSGSYEQYF. Written as DNA, the CDR3 is TGTGCCAGCAGCCCAGGCGGGACTAGCGGGTCCTACGAGCAGTACTTC. V is TRBV7-9 and J is TRBJ2-7; 12 nucleotides align to TRBD2. Trimming at V came to 5 bases and at J to 1 base, leaving 6 bases not matched to a gene. Germline V CDR1 and CDR2: SEHNR, FQNEAQ (reference sequence). The CDR3 sequence is 16 residues long.

This clonotype showed up just a few times. The chain is built from TRBV20-1 and TRBJ1-1; D ambiguous. The ends were cut back, 5 bases at V and 0 bases at J, with 13 bases in the middle. The CDR3 extends over 14 amino acids. CDR1 is DFQATT, CDR2 SNEGSKA, per germline (reference sequence). CDR3 loop: CSARTGSMNTEAFF. The CDR3 DNA reads TGCAGTGCTCGGACGGGCAGCATGAACACTGAAGCTTTCTTT.

There are a few counts of this clonotype. This chain joins TRBV7-7 and TRBJ1-3; no clear D. V was trimmed by 5 bases and J by 4 bases, leaving 9 bases between them. Germline loops: CDR1 SSHAT, CDR2 FNYEAQ (reference sequence). The CDR3 extends over 13 amino acids. The CDR3 DNA follows: TGTGCCAGCAGCCCGTTCTTGGGAAACACCATATATTTT. The encoded protein is CASSPFLGNTIYF.

The V gene is TRBV12-3 or TRBV12-4, the J gene TRBJ2-3; D tentatively fits TRBD1 or TRBD2 (5 bases each). Trimming removed 6 bases from V and 2 bases from J, with 12 bases in between. This CDR3 spans 14 amino acids. CDR3 residues: CASSTGPDTDTQYF. Here the CDR3 DNA reads TGTGCCAGCAGCACGGGACCCGACACAGATACGCAGTATTTT.

V usage is TRBV6-2 or TRBV6-3 and J usage is TRBJ1-1, with D unclear. Between the trimmed V and J ends, which lost 5 bases and 1 base, there was a span of 11 bases. Per germline, CDR1 MNHEY and CDR2 SVGEGT. This CDR3 contains 14 residues. The CDR3 region is CASSIGRWNTEAFF. CDR3 bases: TGTGCCAGCAGTATAGGACGGTGGAACACTGAAGCTTTCTTT.

The chain has TRBV5-1 and TRBJ1-1; TRBD1 matches 7 bases. The junction had 5 bases not matched to a gene; V was cut back by 3 bases and J by 3 bases. Germline values: CDR1 SGHRS, CDR2 YFSETQ. The length of the CDR3 is 14 residues. The CDR3: CASSSTTGDTEAFF. CDR3 DNA sequence: TGCGCCAGCAGCTCAACAACAGGGGACACTGAAGCTTTCTTT.

V and J are TRBV19 and TRBJ2-2; possibly TRBD1 or TRBD2 for D (5 bases each). The CDR3 contains 15 residues. Trimming cost V 3 bases and J 1 base, with 9 bases left between them. CDR1 is LNHDA, CDR2 SQIVND, per germline (reference sequence). As DNA, the CDR3 is TGTGCCAGTAGTATCCGGGGCCAGAACACCGGGGAGCTGTTTTTT. Protein sequence: CASSIRGQNTGELFF.

This clonotype was observed a handful of times. The DNA for the CDR3 is TGCAGTGTACCGGGACTAGGGGGCCATGAGGCGCAGTATTTT. Translating gives CSVPGLGGHEAQYF. This rearrangement joins TRBV20-1 to TRBJ2-3; D may be TRBD2 (8 bases). Germline V gives CDR1 DFQATT, CDR2 SNEGSKA (reference sequence). This CDR3 spans 14 amino acids. V shed 7 bases and J shed 10 bases, with 24 bases lying between them.

This clonotype occurred a few times. V is TRBV12-3 or TRBV12-4 and J is TRBJ2-2; D unclear. V was pared by 6 bases and J by 11 bases, with 10 bases between. This CDR3 is built from 11 residues. CDR3 coding DNA: TGTGCCAGCAGCGAACTTGGAGAGCTGTTTTTT. Protein sequence: CASSELGELFF.

This clonotype came up a few times. The chain employs TRBV5-5 and TRBJ2-7; D is possibly TRBD1 (6 bases). V lost 7 bases and J 2 bases, leaving 16 bases between the germline ends. The CDR3 contains 14 residues. CDR1 SGHKS and CDR2 YYEKEE come from the germline V gene (reference sequence). CDR3 nucleotides: TGTGCCAGCGGCGAACCGGGACACACCTACGAGCAGTACTTC. This gives the protein CASGEPGHTYEQYF.

V and J are TRBV5-1 and TRBJ2-5; no definite D call. Germline-derived CDR1 and CDR2 are SGHRS and YFSETQ. CDR3 length: 15 amino acids. V was pared by 0 bases and J by 0 bases, with 9 bases between. The CDR3 is CASSLGPSDQETQYF. CDR3 coding DNA: TGCGCCAGCAGCTTGGGACCGAGCGACCAAGAGACCCAGTACTTC.

This clonotype was found a few times. This chain's CDR3 is CASSLTQTETQYF. DNA of the CDR3: TGTGCCAGCAGCTTAACACAGACCGAGACCCAGTACTTC. This rearrangement joins TRBV7-3 to TRBJ2-5; no clear D gene. The CDR3 has 13 amino acids. Trimming took 0 bases from V and 5 from J, leaving 7 bases between them. From germline, CDR1 is SGHTA and CDR2 FQGTGA.

The chain is built from TRBV27 and TRBJ2-1, with 7 bases fitting TRBD2. There are 15 residues in the CDR3. After removal of 5 bases from V and 6 bases from J, the junction contained 10 bases not matched to a gene. CDR1 is MNHEY, CDR2 SMNVEV, per germline (reference sequence). CDR3 sequence reads: CASSPRGLIANEQFF. CDR3 DNA sequence: TGTGCCAGCAGTCCCCGGGGACTAATTGCCAATGAGCAGTTCTTC.